The 19 T cell receptor beta chains below all came from one sample that was sequenced in a study of cytotoxic CD8 clonotypes in ibrutinib-treated CLL listed by TCRdb under 2021. Libraries were made using the immunoSEQ multiplex PCR assay. Not all clones reach the TCRdb copy of this immuneACCESS table, which keeps in-frame sequences only. Checked studies attribute under half of the gap to unresolved V genes and leave the rest unexplained. The sample yields around 330,000 clones; 67% were counted once. The top ten clones comprise roughly 6.3% of the sample. The material sequenced was PBMCs, taken after 36 months of ibrutinib treatment. The receptors shown here come from a human donor with chronic lymphocytic leukemia.

The rearrangement links TRBV10-3 to TRBJ1-5; D is possibly TRBD1 (6 bases). This CDR3 region has 15 residues. From germline, CDR1 is ENHRY and CDR2 SYGVKD. Trimming left V 2 bases short and J 0 bases short, with 8 bases between. DNA of the CDR3: TGTGCCATCAGTGAGGGCAGGGGTAGCAATCAGCCCCAGCATTTT. Translation gives CAISEGRGSNQPQHF.

The chain carries TRBV5-1 and TRBJ2-1, with D perhaps being TRBD1 or TRBD2 (6 bases each). Germline-derived CDR1 and CDR2 are SGHRS and YFSETQ. V was pared by 1 base and J by 7 bases, with 15 bases between. The CDR3 has 15 amino acids. The DNA of the CDR3 is TGCGCCAGCAGCTTGACGAGGGGGGCCAGAAATGAGCAGTTCTTC. It is translated as CASSLTRGARNEQFF.

The CDR3: CASAGHGTDTQYF. CDR3 in DNA: TGCGCCAGCGCGGGCCACGGCACAGATACGCAGTATTTT. The chain links TRBV4-1 to TRBJ2-3; D perhaps matches TRBD2 (5 bases). In germline, CDR1 is MGHRA, CDR2 YSYEKL. Trimming shortened V by 8 bases and J by 1 base, and 10 bases separated the two germline ends. The CDR3 covers 13 residues.

V gene TRBV5-1 combines with J gene TRBJ2-7; D unclear. Trimming removed 2 bases from V and 2 bases from J, with 14 bases in between. The germline V gene has CDR1 SGHRS and CDR2 YFSETQ. This CDR3 spans 15 amino acids. CDR3 loop: CASSFRPQLAYEQYF. The CDR3 bases are TGCGCCAGCAGCTTTAGGCCCCAGCTTGCCTACGAGCAGTACTTC. The variable domain in full, completed from reference TRBV5-1 and TRBJ2-7, reads KAGVTQTPRYLIKTRGQQVTLSCSPISGHRSVSWYQQTPGQGLQFLFEYFSETQRNKGNFPGRFSGRQFSNSRSEMNVSTLELGDSALYLCASSFRPQLAYEQYFGPGTRLTVT.

The V gene is TRBV29-1, the J gene TRBJ2-7; a weak D match, TRBD1 (5 bases). The CDR3 spans 14 residues. CDR1 SQVTM and CDR2 ANQGSEA come from the germline V gene. Trimming pared 2 bases from V and 2 bases from J, leaving 13 bases between. CDR3 sequence: CSVERQGRPYEQYF. The CDR3 DNA reads as TGCAGCGTTGAAAGGCAGGGTAGACCCTACGAGCAGTACTTC.

The rearrangement uses TRBV19 and TRBJ1-1, with D uncertain. Germline V gene data show CDR1 as LNHDA and CDR2 as SQIVND (reference sequence). V was trimmed by 3 bases and J by 0 bases, leaving 8 bases between them. This CDR3 has 14 amino acids. The CDR3 region has the DNA TGTGCCAGTAGTATCCCCAGTCTGAACACTGAAGCTTTCTTT. Its translation: CASSIPSLNTEAFF.

The V call is TRBV28, the J call TRBJ1-5, with D maybe TRBD1 (5 bases). The CDR3 is 17 residues long. V was clipped by 9 bases and J by 0 bases, with 21 bases between them. In germline, CDR1 is MDHEN, CDR2 SYDVKM. CDR3 in DNA: TGTGCCAGTACTATCCCCCAGGGCGTTTATAGCAATCAGCCCCAGCATTTT. The encoded protein is CASTIPQGVYSNQPQHF.

A few counts support this clone. The V gene is TRBV15, the J gene TRBJ2-7; no clear D. The germline CDR1 and CDR2 sequences are LNHNV and YYDKDF (reference sequence). The CDR3 loop spans 13 amino acids. The V and J ends lost 0 bases and 0 bases respectively, with 3 bases between them. The CDR3 nucleotides are TGTGCCACCAGCAGAGACAGCTCCTACGAGCAGTACTTC. Translation gives CATSRDSSYEQYF.

The table lists this clone with a few counts. The gene calls are TRBV10-3 and TRBJ1-5, with D uncertain. Germline V gene lookup returns CDR1 ENHRY and CDR2 SYGVKD. Trimming took off 0 bases at V and 4 bases at J, with 7 bases between the two ends. The CDR3 runs 14 residues. DNA of the CDR3: TGTGCCATCAGTGAGTCTTGGGGTAATCAGCCCCAGCATTTT. Protein: CAISESWGNQPQHF.

On this clone: Other DNA sequences within the sample encode an identical CDR3. The chain joins TRBV19 to TRBJ2-5; no definite D call. The V gene's germline CDR1 is LNHDA and CDR2 SQIVND (reference sequence). Trimming took off 3 bases at V and 3 bases at J, with 8 bases between the two ends. There are 13 residues in the CDR3. CDR3 loop: CASSISREETQYF. The CDR3 nucleotides are TGTGCCAGTAGTATTAGCCGCGAAGAGACCCAGTACTTC.

The CDR3 DNA reads TGTGCCAGCATCCCGGGACAGGGATCCTACGAGCAGTACTTC. It encodes CASIPGQGSYEQYF. V is TRBV2 and J is TRBJ2-7, with 9 bases lining up with TRBD1. V gave up 7 bases and J gave up 1 base; unmatched junction bases: 5. CDR3 length equals 14 residues. The germline V gene has CDR1 SNHLY and CDR2 FYNNEI.

The gene calls are TRBV5-1 and TRBJ1-2; tentative D call: TRBD1 (6 bases). Germline V gene lookup returns CDR1 SGHRS and CDR2 YFSETQ. CDR3 length: 14 residues. Trimming removed 0 bases from V and 5 bases from J, with 11 bases in between. CDR3 DNA sequence: TGCGCCAGCAGCTTGGCCGAGACAGGATATGGCTACACCTTC. Translating it yields CASSLAETGYGYTF.

V usage is TRBV27 and J usage is TRBJ2-7; no reliable D call. Germline-derived CDR1 and CDR2 are MNHEY and SMNVEV (reference sequence). This CDR3 spans 11 amino acids. V was cut by 6 bases and J by 2 bases, with 5 bases left in between. CDR3 protein: CASRRTYEQYF. The CDR3 bases are TGTGCCAGCAGGCGAACCTACGAGCAGTACTTC.

The chain carries TRBV5-1 and TRBJ2-3; D uncertain. The V end lost 1 base, the J end lost 4 bases, and 10 bases lay between the germline ends. This CDR3 spans 14 amino acids. The germline CDR1 and CDR2 sequences are SGHRS and YFSETQ. The CDR3 spells CASSLYALPDTQYF. DNA for the CDR3: TGCGCCAGCAGCTTGTACGCGCTACCAGATACGCAGTATTTT.

V usage is TRBV4-3 and J usage is TRBJ2-1, with D possibly being TRBD2 (6 bases). The ends were cut back, 2 bases at V and 4 bases at J, with 15 bases in the middle. Per the germline V gene, CDR1 is LGHNA and CDR2 is YSLEER. The CDR3 covers 16 residues. Here the CDR3 reads CASSQSRGIQYNEQFF. Here the CDR3 DNA reads TGCGCCAGCAGCCAATCTCGCGGGATACAATACAATGAGCAGTTCTTC.

Only one count was recorded for this clone. The chain has TRBV5-4 and TRBJ2-3; no definite D call. Per the germline V gene, CDR1 is SGHNT and CDR2 is YYREEE (reference sequence). This CDR3 is built from 11 residues. Trimming removed 5 bases at V and 2 bases at J, with 3 bases between. In DNA, the CDR3 is TGTGCCAGCAGACACACAGATACGCAGTATTTT. This sequence encodes CASRHTDTQYF.

This clone was counted only a few times. The junction does not match germline at one end; this may be a read error. The V and J genes are TRBV14 and TRBJ2-7; D may be TRBD1 (6 bases). Looked up from germline, CDR1 is SGHDN and CDR2 is FVKESK. This CDR3 is built from 14 residues. As DNA, the CDR3 is TGTGCCAGCAGCGAAGACAGGTACTCCTACGAGCAGTACTTC. It translates to CASSEDRYSYEQYF. Drawing the rest from reference TRBV14 and TRBJ2-7, the complete variable domain is EAGVTQFPSHSVIEKGQTVTLRCDPISGHDNLYWYRRVMGKEIKFLLHFVKESKQDESGMPNNRFLAERTGGTYSTLKVQPAELEDSGVYFCASSEDRYSYEQYFGPGTRLTVT.

In regard to this clone: Other DNA sequences in this sample translate to the same CDR3. V is TRBV11-2 and J is TRBJ2-3; D unclear. The V gene's germline CDR1 is SGHAT and CDR2 FQNNGV. Trimming left V 1 base short and J 1 base short, with 6 bases between. The CDR3 consists of 14 residues. The CDR3, as DNA: TGTGCCAGCAGCTTAGGCGGACGCACAGATACGCAGTATTTT. This translates into CASSLGGRTDTQYF.

This chain links TRBV5-1 with TRBJ2-3; perhaps TRBD2 as D (6 bases). Germline CDR1 is SGHRS and CDR2 is YFSETQ. CDR3 size: 14 residues. Trimming left V 5 bases short and J 0 bases short, with 10 bases between. CDR3: CASSWRDSTDTQYF. The DNA of the CDR3 is TGCGCCAGCAGTTGGAGGGATAGCACAGATACGCAGTATTTT.